A selection of T cell receptor beta chains follows, all from one sample in a study of shared T cell receptors in the human thymus. The assay was immunoSEQ multiplex PCR, and TCRdb's table has in-frame clones only and misses some. The sample lists around 730,000 clones, 70% to 90% occurring once. These data also featured in a second study, about human thymus T cells.

The sample taken for sequencing was thymocytes. The receptors originated from a girl under three years old with a congenital heart defect. CDR3s include the opening cysteine and the closing phenylalanine or tryptophan. A D gene is named only where the DNA matches it firmly. Clone size is stated in some rows and not others, as once, few, many or a class when expanded.

v_gene	len	j_gene	abundance	d_gene	CDR3nt	CDR3aa
TRBV6-1	19	TRBJ2-3	-	TRBD2	TGTGCCAGCAGTGGATCCCCCCCCGGGGAAGCGGGGGGCACAGATACGCAGTATTTT	CASSGSPPGEAGGTDTQYF
TRBV28	23	TRBJ1-5	-	TRBD1	TGTGCCAGCAGTCCTAGAGATTCGCCATTTCAAATTTCCGGGACAGAGACCTATCAGCCCCAGCATTTT	CASSPRDSPFQISGTETYQPQHF
TRBV10-3	19	TRBJ2-1	-	TRBD1	TGTGCCATCAGTTGCTTGCCGGGACAGGGGAACTCTCCTACAATGGAGCAGTTCTTC	CAISCLPGQGNSPTMEQFF
TRBV20-1	11	TRBJ1-1	-	-	TGCAGTGTCGGGGGGCGCTTTGAAGCTTTCTTT	CSVGGRFEAFF
TRBV5-8	14	TRBJ1-1	-	-	TGTGCCAGCATTGGGACACCTGAAAACACTGAAGCTTTCTTT	CASIGTPENTEAFF
TRBV25-1	15	TRBJ1-5	-	-	TGTGCCAGCAGTGTGGCGGGGTCTTTGAGTCAGCCCCAGCATTTT	CASSVAGSLSQPQHF
TRBV5-1	15	TRBJ2-7	-	-	TGCGCCAGCAGCTTGGTGGGGGGGCTAATTTACGAGCAGTACTTC	CASSLVGGLIYEQYF
TRBV5-6	16	TRBJ1-3	-	-	TGTGCCAGCAGCCTGAAGGGGCCCTACTCTGGAAACACCATATATTTT	CASSLKGPYSGNTIYF
TRBV6-5	16	TRBJ1-6	once	-	TGTGCCAGCAGTTACCGGGTTGATGGCTGCGGGTCACCCCTCCACTTT	CASSYRVDGCGSPLHF
TRBV27	18	TRBJ1-2	few	-	TGTGCCAGCAGTTTATCTGGCATCAGGGGTAGGACTAACTATGGCTACACCTTC	CASSLSGIRGRTNYGYTF
TRBV5-1	16	TRBJ1-3	-	-	TGCGCCAGCAGCTCCTCTATTGACATCTCTGGAAACACCATATATTTT	CASSSSIDISGNTIYF
TRBV9	16	TRBJ2-1	-	TRBD2	TGTGCCAGCAGCGTAGATGGTAGCGGGGTCTGGTCGGAGCAGTTCTTC	CASSVDGSGVWSEQFF
TRBV6-1	14	TRBJ1-2	-	-	TGTGCCAGCAGTCCAGGGAAAGTAGTGCGGGGCTACACCTTC	CASSPGKVVRGYTF
TRBV9	19	TRBJ2-5	-	TRBD2	TGTGCCAGCAGCCCTCCCGCCCGGACTAGCGGGGTGGGGCAAGAGACCCAGTACTTC	CASSPPARTSGVGQETQYF
TRBV7-8	16	TRBJ1-2	-	-	TGTGCCAGCAGCTTACCCCCTCGAGGTATGGACTATGGCTACACCTTC	CASSLPPRGMDYGYTF
TRBV5-8	13	TRBJ1-2	once	-	TGTGCCAGCAGCTTCAAGGGGCACTATGGCTACACCTTC	CASSFKGHYGYTF
TRBV11-2	14	TRBJ2-3	-	-	TGTGCCAGCAGCTTAGATGTAGTTTGGGATACGCAGTATTTT	CASSLDVVWDTQYF
TRBV30	14	TRBJ1-4	-	-	TGTGCCTGGACCGGCGAGGGGGGGAGTGAAAAACTGTTTTTT	CAWTGEGGSEKLFF
TRBV6-4	14	TRBJ2-1	-	-	TGTGCCAGCAGTGTGATCTCGGGCTACAATGAGCAGTTCTTC	CASSVISGYNEQFF
TRBV5-1	12	TRBJ1-1	-	TRBD1	TGCGCCAGCAGACGACAGGGTGATGAAGCTTTCTTT	CASRRQGDEAFF
TRBV19	15	TRBJ1-2	-	-	TGTGCCAGTAGTGACACTCCAGGGGACGACTATGGCTACACCTTC	CASSDTPGDDYGYTF
TRBV18	14	TRBJ1-6	once	-	TGTGCCAGCTCACCACCGGGGCAGAATTCACCCCTCCACTTT	CASSPPGQNSPLHF
TRBV4-1	15	TRBJ2-6	-	-	TGCGCCAGCAGCCAAGAGTTTATTGGGGCCAACGTCCTGACTTTC	CASSQEFIGANVLTF
TRBV10-1	14	TRBJ2-4	-	TRBD2	TGCGCCAGCAGTGAGCGAGGGGAGGGAAACATTCAGTACTTC	CASSERGEGNIQYF
TRBV28	17	TRBJ2-1	-	TRBD1	TGTGCCAGCAGCTTGAGAAGGACAGGCTCCCTCTACAATGAGCAGTTCTTC	CASSLRRTGSLYNEQFF
TRBV7-6	16	TRBJ1-1	-	TRBD1	TGTGCCAGCAGCTTAGAGGGGACAGATTTCAACACTGAAGCTTTCTTT	CASSLEGTDFNTEAFF
TRBV10-3	16	TRBJ2-7	-	TRBD1	TGTGCCATCAGTGACCCGAAGGACAGGAGCCCCTACGAGCAGTACTTC	CAISDPKDRSPYEQYF
TRBV4-3	14	TRBJ1-1	-	-	TGCGCCAGCAGCCAAAACGGGGGGGGGACTGAAGCTTTCTTT	CASSQNGGGTEAFF
TRBV5-4	17	TRBJ1-6	-	TRBD1	TGTGCCAGCAGCTTGGGTGGACAGGGGGCTTTAGGTTCACCCCTCCACTTT	CASSLGGQGALGSPLHF
TRBV12-2	14	TRBJ2-7	once	-	TGTGCAAGTCGCTTACTCGACAGAAACTACGAGCAGTACTTC	CASRLLDRNYEQYF
TRBV13	17	TRBJ2-2	-	TRBD1	TGTGCCAGCAGCCCAACTCCCGACAGGGGTAACACCGGGGAGCTGTTTTTT	CASSPTPDRGNTGELFF
TRBV6-1	16	TRBJ2-3	-	-	TGTGCCAGCAGTGAAGCGCACAGGGAATACACAGATACGCAGTATTTT	CASSEAHREYTDTQYF
TRBV11-2	15	TRBJ2-7	few	TRBD1	TGTGCCAGCAGCTTAGATGGGACAGGGGACTACGAGCAGTACTTC	CASSLDGTGDYEQYF
TRBV7-9	15	TRBJ1-2	-	-	TGTGCCAGCAGCTTATCCCCGGGACTGATGGGCGGCTACACCTTC	CASSLSPGLMGGYTF
TRBV5-1	13	TRBJ1-6	-	TRBD1	TGCGCCAGCAGCGGACAGGATGGTTCACCCCTCCACTTT	CASSGQDGSPLHF
TRBV11-2	14	TRBJ1-3	-	-	TGTGCCAGCAGCTTAGTAACCGGCCGGGACACCATATATTTT	CASSLVTGRDTIYF